This entry describes one T cell receptor (beta chain). This table comes from immunoSEQ multiplex PCR, and its TCRdb copy is limited to in-frame clones, with some not included. The sample holds over 200,000 clones, approximately 80% seen once. This specimen belongs to a study of control samples from healthy donors and cancer patients. Germline assignment: CDR1 MNHEY and CDR2 SVGAGI. CDR3 length: 13 residues. With 8 bases removed from V and 0 bases from J, the gap between germline ends came to 11 bases. The clonotype comes from a woman aged 60 to 75 with lung cancer. The chain couples TRBV6-5 to TRBJ2-7, with a possible D match to TRBD2 (6 bases). Sequences were obtained from PBMCs. The CDR3 spells CASGDGGSYEQYF. In DNA, the CDR3 is TGTGCCAGCGGAGACGGGGGCTCCTACGAGCAGTACTTC.